This T cell receptor beta chain was obtained from a study of T cells expressing NK-cell markers. At the level of the study: From sorted CD3+CD56+NKG2C+, CD3+CD56+NKG2C- and CD3+CD56-NKG2C+ T cells came the TCR beta repertoires.

General study results and limits: Topping the CD3+CD56-NKG2C+ fraction as well were these clonotypes, in a few donors. Specificity for HCMV among expanded NKG2C+ T cell clones was not established.

Turning to this clonotype: Its target is unknown.

The CDR3 is 15 residues long. Germline CDR1 SGHRS, CDR2 YFSETQ. The TCR beta cDNA came from 5'RACE template switching with UMIs. TCRdb re-called the 5' RACE reads; one entry per CDR3 protein, DNA not given. This listing includes 150,000 to 200,000 distinct CDR3 sequences. Sequences were obtained from blood T cells: a sorted CD56 or NKG2C T cell subset, CD4+ or CD8+ T cells, or bulk PBMC T cells (not recorded which). The receptor's source is a man aged 18-69 years in good health. This rearrangement joins TRBV5-1 to TRBJ2-1; TCRdb's D gene call, TRBD1, goes unchecked for lack of DNA. The CDR3 reads CASSPQGRSPNEQFF.